These 8 T cell receptor beta chains share one sample of origin, sequenced in a study of vaccination and CD4 T cells after COVID-19. Cultured CD4+ T cell DNA was sequenced using the Oncomine TCR Beta short-read assay. TCRdb processed the PCR reads anew with MiXCR; each CDR3 protein has one entry. Of more than 9,500 distinct CDR3 sequences in the sample, 45% to 60% were seen once. The antigens of these receptors remain unknown. Treatment described: approximately nine-day PBMC culture with coronavirus spike peptide pools or control peptides (ViraFEST assay). The source was cultured CD4+ T cells from blood, collected after SARS-CoV-2 vaccination. These receptors originate from a human donor with COVID-19.

The chain combines TRBV20-1 with TRBJ2-7, with D possibly being TRBD1 (5 bases). CDR1 and CDR2 from the germline V gene are DFQATT and SNEGSKA (reference sequence). The CDR3 is 14 amino acids. With 0 bases removed from V and 6 bases from J, the gap between germline ends came to 15 bases. CDR3 amino acids: CSARDQGVSSEQYF. The CDR3 region has the DNA TGCAGTGCTAGAGATCAAGGGGTTTCTAGCGAGCAGTACTTC.

This rearrangement joins TRBV5-4 to TRBJ2-7; TRBD2 aligns across 10 bases. The CDR3 sequence is 16 residues long. V dropped 4 bases and J dropped 5; count of bases not matched to a gene: 12. CDR1 is SGHNT, CDR2 YYREEE, per germline (reference sequence). The DNA for the CDR3 is TGTGCCAGCAGCCCCAACATCGGGCTAGCGGGGGACGAGCAGTACTTC. It translates to CASSPNIGLAGDEQYF. Drawing the rest from reference TRBV5-4 and TRBJ2-7, the complete variable domain is ETGVTQSPTHLIKTRGQQVTLRCSSQSGHNTVSWYQQALGQGPQFIFQYYREEENGRGNFPPRFSGLQFPNYSSELNVNALELDDSALYLCASSPNIGLAGDEQYFGPGTRLTVT.

The chain employs TRBV6-1 and TRBJ1-2; tentative D call: TRBD1 (5 bases). This CDR3 has 14 residues. V dropped 7 bases and J dropped 8 bases, with 20 bases sitting between them. Germline V gene sequence: CDR1 MNHNS, CDR2 SASEGT. CDR3 sequence (DNA): TGTGCCAGCACCCGAACCAAGCAGGGTGGCGGCTACACCTTC. This encodes CASTRTKQGGGYTF.

The chain joins TRBV6-1 to TRBJ2-4; D possibly uses TRBD1 or TRBD2 (5 bases each). The V gene's germline CDR1 is MNHNS and CDR2 SASEGT. The CDR3 length is 13 residues. The V end lost 8 bases, the J end lost 3 bases, and 11 bases lay between the germline ends. Here the CDR3 DNA reads TGTGCCAGCTCGAGGGGTAGCAAAAACATTCAGTACTTC. Its protein is CASSRGSKNIQYF.

This clonotype was detected a few times. V usage is TRBV29-1 and J usage is TRBJ1-5; D call uncertain. The germline V and J ends were trimmed by 6 bases and 2 bases, with 8 bases remaining between them. CDR3 length: 12 amino acids. Germline V gene sequence: CDR1 SQVTM, CDR2 ANQGSEA. The CDR3 is CSVSGGNQPQHF. In nucleotides, the CDR3 is TGCAGCGTGAGTGGTGGCAATCAGCCCCAGCATTTT.

This chain uses TRBV5-1 with TRBJ1-5; D perhaps matches TRBD1 (5 bases). The CDR3 contains 14 residues. Germline values: CDR1 SGHRS, CDR2 YFSETQ. V was cut by 2 bases and J by 0 bases, with 6 bases left in between. CDR3 bases: TGCGCCAGCAGCTTAGGGGTTAGCAATCAGCCCCAGCATTTT. Amino acids: CASSLGVSNQPQHF.

Points on this clonotype: One end of the junction is discordant with germline, which a read error may explain. This chain connects TRBV6-5 to TRBJ1-1, with a tentative D call TRBD1 (6 bases). This CDR3 is built from 13 residues. Germline V CDR1 and CDR2: MNHEY, SVGAGI. The chain's CDR3 is CAGSSTGNTEAFF. The DNA for the CDR3 is TGTGCCGGCAGTTCGACAGGGAACACTGAAGCTTTCTTT.

The CDR3 region has the DNA TGTGCCATCGCTCGGGGTGTCGGCAATCAGCCCCAGCATTTT. Protein product: CAIARGVGNQPQHF. This rearrangement joins TRBV10-3 to TRBJ1-5; D uncertain. CDR3 size: 14 residues. Germline V lookup: CDR1 ENHRY, CDR2 SYGVKD. Trimming took off 8 bases at V and 2 bases at J, with 13 bases between the two ends.